The 25 T cell receptor beta chains below come from one sample, sequenced in a study of a mutant IDH1 vaccine in newly diagnosed glioma. Time point described: week 35, safety follow-up. Every vaccination contained 300 ug of the mutant IDH1 20-mer peptide and was paired with topical imiquimod. Their antigens are not known. Clones were sequenced by immunoSEQ multiplex PCR, and TCRdb holds only the in-frame ones, with some missing. The sample shows approximately 60,000 clones, around 74% of them seen only once. The material was PBMCs, obtained from a glioma patient whose treatment included an IDH1 peptide vaccine. These receptors all come from a man aged 50-59 years with glioma.

This chain connects TRBV27 to TRBJ1-2; D is uncertain. Germline loops: CDR1 MNHEY, CDR2 SMNVEV (reference sequence). Trimming removed 0 bases at V and 2 bases at J, with 10 bases between. There are 15 residues in the CDR3. The CDR3 protein is CASSLSPGLNYGYTF. CDR3 sequence (DNA): TGTGCCAGCAGTTTATCGCCAGGTTTGAACTATGGCTACACCTTC.

The chain has TRBV30 and TRBJ2-3, with 9 nucleotides matching TRBD2. The V segment lost 0 bases and the J segment 6 bases; nucleotides outside the gene matches: 10. Per germline, CDR1 GTSNPN and CDR2 SVGIG (reference sequence). The CDR3 is 16 amino acids. CDR3 sequence: CAWSVGGGGAVDTQYF. CDR3 bases: TGTGCCTGGAGTGTAGGGGGCGGGGGGGCCGTGGATACGCAGTATTTT.

The DNA for the CDR3 is TGTGCCAGCTCACCACCCCTCTCAGAGACAGAGAAGATAGGCGAGCAGTACTTC. As protein: CASSPPLSETEKIGEQYF. V and J are TRBV18 and TRBJ2-7; a weak D match, TRBD1 (5 bases). Trimming shortened V by 0 bases and J by 6 bases, and 24 bases separated the two germline ends. The CDR3 extends over 18 amino acids. Germline-derived CDR1 and CDR2 are KGHSH and LQKENI.

The chain recombines TRBV4-3 with TRBJ2-7; 11 bases are shared with TRBD2. V shed 0 bases and J 4 bases; nucleotides not matched to a gene: 11. The length of the CDR3 is 18 residues. Germline lookup yields CDR1 LGHNA and CDR2 YSLEER. In DNA, the CDR3 is TGCGCCAGCAGCCAAGATTGGGGTAGCGGGGGGGCCTGGTACGAGCAGTACTTC. This sequence encodes CASSQDWGSGGAWYEQYF.

V usage is TRBV29-1 and J usage is TRBJ1-1; D ambiguous. This CDR3 comprises 12 residues. In germline, CDR1 is SQVTM, CDR2 ANQGSEA. Deletions cut 3 bases from V and 5 bases from J, with 10 bases between. CDR3 bases: TGCAGCGTTGACCCTTCGGGGACTGAAGCTTTCTTT. It is translated as CSVDPSGTEAFF. The whole variable domain, filled in from reference TRBV29-1 and TRBJ1-1, reads SAVISQKPSRDICQRGTSLTIQCQVDSQVTMMFWYRQQPGQSLTLIATANQGSEATYESGFVIDKFPISRPNLTFSTLTVSNMSPEDSSIYLCSVDPSGTEAFFGQGTRLTVV.

This chain connects TRBV12-5 to TRBJ1-5; perhaps TRBD1 as D (6 bases). V was clipped by 6 bases and J by 5 bases, with 17 bases between them. The germline gives CDR1 LGHNT, CDR2 FRNRAP. The CDR3 runs 15 residues. The CDR3 sequence is CASGPAGDRDQPQHF. In DNA, the CDR3 is TGTGCTAGTGGCCCTGCAGGGGATCGGGATCAGCCCCAGCATTTT.

The genes are TRBV10-2 and TRBJ1-5, with TRBD1 identical over 7 bases. The junction had 5 bases not matched to a gene; V was cut back by 3 bases and J by 0 bases. The CDR3 length is 16 residues. Germline values: CDR1 WSHSY, CDR2 SAAADI. CDR3 coding DNA: TGCGCCAGCAGTGACAGGGGGGAGATTAGCAATCAGCCCCAGCATTTT. Residues: CASSDRGEISNQPQHF.

This clone was detected once. V usage is TRBV6-5 and J usage is TRBJ2-7; D gene ambiguous. CDR3 length equals 13 residues. The V and J ends lost 2 bases and 5 bases respectively, with 10 bases between them. CDR1 is MNHEY, CDR2 SVGAGI, per germline. The CDR3 DNA reads TGTGCCAGCAGTTACACGAACTCTAACGAGCAGTACTTC. Protein sequence: CASSYTNSNEQYF.

The J gene is TRBJ1-2, the V gene TRBV5-1; TRBD1 aligns across 7 bases. The germline V gene has CDR1 SGHRS and CDR2 YFSETQ. The length of the CDR3 is 14 residues. J gave up 3 bases and V 1 base, and 3 bases lay outside the gene matches. Written as DNA, the CDR3 is TGCGCCAGCAGCTTGACCCAGGGGGACTATGGCTACACCTTC. Protein sequence: CASSLTQGDYGYTF.

V usage is TRBV4-1 and J usage is TRBJ1-2; D is unresolved. Trimming pared 0 bases from V and 8 bases from J, leaving 16 bases between. CDR3 size: 15 residues. Germline CDR1 MGHRA, CDR2 YSYEKL. For the CDR3, the DNA is TGCGCCAGCAGCCAAGATCCGGGAACACTGAGGGGCTACACCTTC. This gives the protein CASSQDPGTLRGYTF.

V usage is TRBV4-2 and J usage is TRBJ2-5; D assignment may be TRBD1 or TRBD2 (5 bases each). The CDR3 length is 15 residues. V dropped 0 bases and J dropped 4 bases, with 12 bases sitting between them. Per germline, CDR1 LGHNA and CDR2 YNFKEQ. CDR3 bases: TGTGCCAGCAGCCAAGAGAGAGGGGTAGGAGAGACCCAGTACTTC. Translation: CASSQERGVGETQYF.

The CDR3 DNA sequence: TGTGCCAGCAGGCCTCCGGGGCGAGGCTACACCTTC. This translates into CASRPPGRGYTF. The rearrangement uses TRBV27 and TRBJ1-2; perhaps TRBD1 as D (5 bases). V lost 6 bases to trimming and J lost 8 bases, with 13 bases between them. Germline V gene sequence: CDR1 MNHEY, CDR2 SMNVEV (reference sequence). The CDR3 extends over 12 amino acids.

This clone was recorded only once. The chain uses TRBV7-9 and TRBJ1-1; D not resolved. Trimming stripped 2 bases from V and 10 bases from J, with 11 bases between. Germline V gene data show CDR1 as SEHNR and CDR2 as FQNEAQ (reference sequence). The CDR3 is 12 residues long. CDR3 coding DNA: TGTGCCAGCAGCTTACAGATTGGAGGAGCTTTCTTT. Amino acid sequence: CASSLQIGGAFF.

The rearrangement joins TRBV28 to TRBJ1-1; D not certain. The CDR3 contains 15 residues. The ends were cut back, 5 bases at V and 4 bases at J, with 17 bases in the middle. Germline V CDR1 and CDR2: MDHEN, SYDVKM. The CDR3 here is CASSPLGGMVTEAFF. The CDR3 nucleotides are TGTGCCAGCAGTCCTTTAGGAGGGATGGTCACTGAAGCTTTCTTT. Drawing the rest from reference TRBV28 and TRBJ1-1, the complete variable domain is DVKVTQSSRYLVKRTGEKVFLECVQDMDHENMFWYRQDPGLGLRLIYFSYDVKMKEKGDIPEGYSVSREKKERFSLILESASTNQTSMYLCASSPLGGMVTEAFFGQGTRLTVV.

The chain couples TRBV6-4 to TRBJ1-3, with a possible D match to TRBD1 (6 bases). V was cut by 6 bases and J by 0 bases, with 18 bases left in between. Germline assignment: CDR1 MRHNA and CDR2 SNTAGT. The CDR3 consists of 17 residues. The CDR3 DNA reads as TGTGCCAGCAGCCTGCCTCCGGGACACCACTCTGGAAACACCATATATTTT. Translating gives CASSLPPGHHSGNTIYF.

The chain joins TRBV6-1 to TRBJ2-7; 7 bases map to TRBD2. This CDR3 has 14 residues. Germline assignment: CDR1 MNHNS and CDR2 SASEGT. Trimming at V came to 4 bases and at J to 0 bases, leaving 3 bases not matched to a gene. The CDR3 sequence is CASSAGRGSYEQYF. The CDR3 DNA follows: TGTGCCAGCAGTGCAGGGAGGGGCTCCTACGAGCAGTACTTC.

The gene calls are TRBV2 and TRBJ2-5; D unresolved. The germline V and J ends were trimmed by 2 bases and 5 bases, with 12 bases remaining between them. Germline loops: CDR1 SNHLY, CDR2 FYNNEI. This CDR3 contains 14 residues. Here the CDR3 reads CASSEMGMEETQYF. CDR3 DNA sequence: TGTGCCAGCAGTGAAATGGGTATGGAGGAGACCCAGTACTTC.

The chain combines TRBV19 with TRBJ2-1, with TRBD1 identical over 8 bases. The CDR3 covers 15 residues. Germline V gives CDR1 LNHDA, CDR2 SQIVND (reference sequence). J gave up 2 bases and V 4 bases, and 4 bases lay outside the gene matches. CDR3 residues: CASSTQGVPYNEQFF. CDR3 nucleotide sequence: TGTGCCAGTAGTACACAGGGGGTGCCCTACAATGAGCAGTTCTTC. Drawing the rest from reference TRBV19 and TRBJ2-1, the complete variable domain is DGGITQSPKYLFRKEGQNVTLSCEQNLNHDAMYWYRQDPGQGLRLIYYSQIVNDFQKGDIAEGYSVSREKKESFPLTVTSAQKNPTAFYLCASSTQGVPYNEQFFGPGTRLTVL.

This clone was counted once. The chain employs TRBV19 and TRBJ1-1, with D possibly being TRBD1 (5 bases). CDR3 size: 15 residues. Per germline, CDR1 LNHDA and CDR2 SQIVND (reference sequence). Between the trimmed V and J ends, which lost 3 bases and 2 bases, there was a span of 13 bases. The CDR3 nucleotides read TGTGCCAGTAGTATGGGGACGGGACCAAACACTGAAGCTTTCTTT. Its translation is CASSMGTGPNTEAFF.

This clone has just one count. V gene TRBV9 combines with J gene TRBJ2-7; D is unresolved. The CDR3 consists of 14 residues. V lost 4 bases and J 2 bases, leaving 13 bases between the germline ends. Per germline, CDR1 SGDLS and CDR2 YYNGEE. In nucleotides, the CDR3 is TGTGCCAGCAGCCCCATTCAGGCGGCCTACGAGCAGTACTTC. Its translation is CASSPIQAAYEQYF.

This sequence joins TRBV9 and TRBJ2-3, with D unclear. The germline CDR1 and CDR2 sequences are SGDLS and YYNGEE. There are 12 residues in the CDR3. V was pared by 3 bases and J by 2 bases, with 4 bases between. The CDR3 sequence is CASSGHTDTQYF. The CDR3 region has the DNA TGTGCCAGCAGCGGACACACAGATACGCAGTATTTT.

The CDR3 region is CASSGTGGVAGELFF. CDR3 nucleotide sequence: TGTGCCAGCAGCGGGACAGGGGGCGTCGCCGGGGAGCTGTTTTTT. The rearrangement joins TRBV9 to TRBJ2-2, with 11 bases fitting TRBD1. CDR3 length: 15 residues. In germline, CDR1 is SGDLS, CDR2 YYNGEE. Trimming took 3 bases from V and 6 from J; bases not matched to a gene: 4.

The chain uses TRBV15 and TRBJ1-1; D unresolved. Germline V CDR1 and CDR2: LNHNV, YYDKDF (reference sequence). Trimming pared 4 bases from V and 3 bases from J, leaving 6 bases between. This CDR3 spans 12 amino acids. CDR3 sequence reads: CATSTRDTEAFF. DNA for the CDR3: TGTGCCACCAGCACCCGGGACACTGAAGCTTTCTTT.

This clone appeared a few times. The V call is TRBV2, the J call TRBJ1-2, with TRBD1 as a possible D gene (6 bases). The germline gives CDR1 SNHLY, CDR2 FYNNEI. This CDR3 spans 13 amino acids. Trimming shortened V by 3 bases and J by 4 bases, and 9 bases separated the two germline ends. The CDR3 loop reads CASSDSRGYGYTF. The CDR3 DNA reads TGTGCCAGCAGTGATAGCAGGGGCTATGGCTACACCTTC.

Remarks on this clone: An end of the junction differs from the germline gene, which may be a read error. This rearrangement joins TRBV27 to TRBJ1-2, with 8 bases aligning to TRBD1. The germline gives CDR1 MNHEY, CDR2 SMNVEV (reference sequence). The length of the CDR3 is 14 residues. The CDR3 is CASSISTGVTGYTF. The CDR3 DNA reads as TGTGCCAGCAGTATATCGACAGGGGTCACGGGCTACACCTTC.